What follows describes a single T cell receptor beta chain. It was with a sample-barcoded 5' primer and a J-beta primer mix that a second PCR of roughly 7 to 11 cycles was run. A template-switch adaptor that had 12 random nucleotides put a tag on each cDNA molecule. TCRdb itself ran the 5' RACE reads through MiXCR, one entry per CDR3 protein. The table has about 800,000 distinct CDR3 sequences, around 25% seen once. The sample belongs to a study of blood T cells in healthy people across ages. CDR3 length: 13 amino acids. Germline V gene data show CDR1 as SGHAT and CDR2 as FQNNGV. V dropped 5 bases and J dropped 8 bases, with 15 bases sitting between them. These data are also associated with another study on T cells of mothers and their children.

This receptor was identified in a boy aged 5-17 years in good health. Specimen: blood. V usage is TRBV11-2 and J usage is TRBJ1-2; D not resolved. The CDR3 here is CASSPHQGQGYTF. DNA of the CDR3: TGTGCCAGCAGCCCTCACCAAGGCCAAGGCTACACCTTC.